This T cell receptor beta chain was documented in a study of shared clonotypes between healthy human individuals. Naive CD8 cells lacked CD45RO and underwent positive selection for CCR7, leaving out terminally differentiated effector memory CD45RA+ cells. V was pared by 0 bases and J by 1 base, with 9 bases between. The CDR3 loop spans 16 amino acids. Germline-derived CDR1 and CDR2 are LNHNV and YYDKDF (reference sequence). Study conclusions and caveats: Rarefaction showed that sequencing of sorted subsets was incomplete (despite large depth).

As for this clone: As yet, its antigen is unknown.

The assay was immunoSEQ multiplex PCR, and TCRdb's table has in-frame clones only and misses some. The sample has approximately 2,200,000 clones, approximately 94% seen once; the top ten hold more than 1.5%. This receptor was taken from a man younger than 30 in good health. Some clones in this sample may be carry-over from other donors' samples. This chain joins TRBV15 and TRBJ2-2; D is undetermined. The sequenced sample was naive CD8+ T cells from PBMCs. The CDR3 protein is CATSRDRHMNTGELFF. CDR3 nucleotide sequence: TGTGCCACCAGCAGAGATCGACATATGAACACCGGGGAGCTGTTTTTT.